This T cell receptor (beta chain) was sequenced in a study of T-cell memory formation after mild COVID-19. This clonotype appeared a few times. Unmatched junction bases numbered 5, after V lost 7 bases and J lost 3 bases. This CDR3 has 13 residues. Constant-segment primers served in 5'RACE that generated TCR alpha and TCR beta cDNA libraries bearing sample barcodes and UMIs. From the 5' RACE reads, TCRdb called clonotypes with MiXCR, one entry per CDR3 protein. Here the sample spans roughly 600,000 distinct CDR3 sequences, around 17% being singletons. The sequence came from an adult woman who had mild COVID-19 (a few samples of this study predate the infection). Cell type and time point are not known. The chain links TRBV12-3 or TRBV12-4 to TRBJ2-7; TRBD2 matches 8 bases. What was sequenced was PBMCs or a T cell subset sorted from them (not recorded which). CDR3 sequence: CASTRGLGYEQYF. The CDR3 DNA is TGTGCCAGCACCAGGGGACTAGGCTACGAGCAGTACTTC.